This T cell receptor beta chain was identified during a study of T cell responses to AZD1222 COVID-19 vaccine (dated by TCRdb to about 2021). For the wider study: A total of around 240 trial participants underwent TCR sequencing, of whom 200 to 220 had received two doses of AZD1222 and about 25 had received two doses of the MenACWY control vaccine. Enrollment into the trials was organized by age into subgroups of 18-55, 56-69 and 70-plus years, and those subgroups contained about 150, 27 and 61 TCR-sequenced participants, respectively. General study outcomes and caveats: Epitopes outside the regions mutated in the B.1.351 and B.1.1.7 variants were reportedly recognized by nearly half of the unique spike-specific TCRs. Participants were mostly white British, with more females than males. The authors suggested clonal diversity may have been underestimated. No day 14 peak-response samples were available, so repertoires were characterized only after the peak T cell response. Conclusions about previously exposed vaccinees were limited because only a handful of AZD1222 recipients were SARS-CoV-2 seropositive at baseline. In the small 56-69-year group, the increase in depth fell short of significance, most likely because of low power. After two AZD1222 doses, both the breadth and the depth of spike-specific TCRs were significantly higher than at day 0 and than in MenACWY recipients. The vaccine-associated CD4 TCRs covered the entire spike protein, and the dominant responses fell in regions 160-218 and 743-854.

Read against the paper, the sample's time point label means: baseline before first vaccination. This specimen's treatment or condition label, per the study, means: meningococcal conjugate vaccine given as trial control. Vaccinee samples came from UK trials COV001 and COV002, including a single-blind randomized controlled phase 2/3 trial of AZD1222 (ChAdOx1 nCoV-19) in healthy adults. For TCRbeta chain sequencing, PBMC samples were collected from trial participants at day 0 and at day 28 after the second dose. The CDR3, from cysteine to phenylalanine, totals 15 residues. Kept here is only the CDR3 DNA, which spans 45 bases and is read in frame from base 1. CDR1 and CDR2 are drawn from the germline V gene (reference sequence): WNHNN, SYGVQD. At the junction V is shortened by 0 bases and J by 2 bases, with 9 bases in between. In the case of this clone: This receptor's antigen is unknown. Base-call qualities are not available, and no considerably larger clone is one nucleotide away.

The CDR3 regions of human TCRbeta chains were analyzed by immunosequencing. Per the original workflow: TCRs in the repertoires were matched against a reference library of SARS-CoV-2-specific TCRs that had been generated with the MIRA antigen-specificity platform. Breadth meant the fraction of unique TCRs that were SARS-CoV-2-associated, whereas depth meant the fraction of total T cells that were SARS-CoV-2-associated. Using the MIRA data, each spike-specific TCR was assigned both to the spike region to which the TCR was reactive and to a CD4 or CD8 class. Log10-transformed breadth and depth values were compared by one-way ANOVA with Sidak's multiple comparisons tests. What TCRdb holds here is the immuneACCESS table cut down to in-frame rearrangements. Part of the clones is not present; checked against another copy, under half of the missing clones reflect an unresolved V gene, and the others are unexplained. The V and J calls and the clone size are those of that table, but D and trimming were determined from the DNA. Across this sample there are under 150,000 clones, with around 89% seen only once. The ten largest clones capture around 10% of the sample.

The TCR was taken from an adult in good health. The rearranged segments are TRBV10-1 and TRBJ2-3; a tentative D match to TRBD2 spans 5 bases. This specimen consisted of peripheral blood, obtained on day 0 of MenACWY control vaccination. In nucleotide form, the sequence is TGCGCCAGCAGTGAGTCGAACGGGAACACAGATACGCAGTATTTT. Translated, this is CASSESNGNTDTQYF.